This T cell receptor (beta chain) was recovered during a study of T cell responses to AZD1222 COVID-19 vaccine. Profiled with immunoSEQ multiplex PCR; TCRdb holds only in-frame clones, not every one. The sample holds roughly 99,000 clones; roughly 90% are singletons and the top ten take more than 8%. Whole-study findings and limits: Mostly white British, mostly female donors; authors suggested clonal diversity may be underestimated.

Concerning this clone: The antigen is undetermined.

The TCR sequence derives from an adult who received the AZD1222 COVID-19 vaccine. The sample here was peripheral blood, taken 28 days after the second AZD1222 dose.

CDR3: CASSEGGYGYTF. CDR3 nucleotide sequence: TGTGCCAGCAGTGAAGGGGGCTATGGCTACACCTTC. The rearrangement joins TRBV2 to TRBJ1-2; no reliable D call. CDR1 is SNHLY and CDR2 is FYNNEI in the germline V gene. The CDR3 sequence is 12 residues long. V lost 1 base and J 4 bases, leaving 4 bases between the germline ends.